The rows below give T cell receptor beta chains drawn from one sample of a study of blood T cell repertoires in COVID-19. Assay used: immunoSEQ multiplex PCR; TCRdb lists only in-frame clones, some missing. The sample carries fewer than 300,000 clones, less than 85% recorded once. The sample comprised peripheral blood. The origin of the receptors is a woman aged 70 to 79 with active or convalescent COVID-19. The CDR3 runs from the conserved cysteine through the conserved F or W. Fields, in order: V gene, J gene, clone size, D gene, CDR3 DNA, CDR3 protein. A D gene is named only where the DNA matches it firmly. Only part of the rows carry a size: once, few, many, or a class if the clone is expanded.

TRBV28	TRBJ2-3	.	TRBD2	TGTGCCAGCAGTTTGTTAGCGGGAGGTGTAGATACGCAGTATTTT	CASSLLAGGVDTQYF
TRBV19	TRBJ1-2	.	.	TGTGCCAGTAGTATAGTAAACAACCACTATGGCTACACCTTC	CASSIVNNHYGYTF
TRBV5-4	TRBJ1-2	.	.	TGTGCCAGCAGCACACAGGGAAAGTATGGCTACACCTTC	CASSTQGKYGYTF
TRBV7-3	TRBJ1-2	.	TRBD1	TGTGCCAGCAGCCCAGGGGACAGGAGTGGCTACACCTTC	CASSPGDRSGYTF
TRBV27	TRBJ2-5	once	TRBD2	TGTGCCAGCAGTCCGAGGACTAGCGGGAGGTCAGAGACCCAGTACTTC	CASSPRTSGRSETQYF
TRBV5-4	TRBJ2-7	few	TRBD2	TGTGCCAGCAGCTTGGATCTCCAGCGGGGGGCGGACGAGCAGTACTTC	CASSLDLQRGADEQYF
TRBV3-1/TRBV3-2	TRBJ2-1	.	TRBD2	TGTGCCAGCAGCCAAGAAGGACTAGCGGGAGAATGGAGAATGGACAATGAGCAGTTCTTC	CASSQEGLAGEWRMDNEQFF
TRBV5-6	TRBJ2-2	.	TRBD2	TGTGCCAGCAGCCCACCGCTAGCGGGAGGAACGGGGACCGGGGAGCTGTTTTTT	CASSPPLAGGTGTGELFF
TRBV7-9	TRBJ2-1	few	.	TGTGCCAGCAAGAGTAGCGGACCCTACAATGAGCAGTTCTTC	CASKSSGPYNEQFF
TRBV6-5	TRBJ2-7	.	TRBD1	TGTGCCAGCAGTCCGGCCCCGGGACAGGGGAACGAGCAGTACTTC	CASSPAPGQGNEQYF
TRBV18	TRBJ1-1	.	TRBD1	TGTGCCAGCTCACCTACAGGGGATTGGAACACTGAAGCTTTCTTT	CASSPTGDWNTEAFF
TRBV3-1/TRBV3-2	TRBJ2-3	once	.	TGTGCCAGCAGCCAAAGGGTGCAGGGGGGTACGCAGTATTTT	CASSQRVQGGTQYF
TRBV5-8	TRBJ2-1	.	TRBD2	TGTGCCAGCAGCTTGAGCCTAGCGGGCCCATCCTACAATGAGCAGTTCTTC	CASSLSLAGPSYNEQFF
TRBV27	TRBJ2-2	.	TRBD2	TGTGCCAGCAGTTTAGCTAGCGGGACTAACACCGGGGAGCTGTTTTTT	CASSLASGTNTGELFF
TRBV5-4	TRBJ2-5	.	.	TGTGCCAGCAGTACTAAAGGGGGGGACGAGACCCAGTACTTC	CASSTKGGDETQYF
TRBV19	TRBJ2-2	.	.	TGTGCCAGTAGTCCCCGAGGGGGGGCAGGGGTACCTCGGGAGCTGTTTTTT	CASSPRGGAGVPRELFF
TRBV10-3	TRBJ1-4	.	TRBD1	TGTGCCACCCAGGGGGATTCTGAAAAACTGTTTTTT	CATQGDSEKLFF
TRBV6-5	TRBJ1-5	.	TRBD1	TGTGCCAGCAGCCAGGACAGGGGGGATCAGCCCCAGCATTTT	CASSQDRGDQPQHF
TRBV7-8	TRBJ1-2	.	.	TGTGCCAGCAGCAAAGGGCGGGCAGACGGCTACACCTTC	CASSKGRADGYTF
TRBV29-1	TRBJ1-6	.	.	TGCAGCGTTGCGGCGAGGGCTCACGACACCCTCCACTTT	CSVAARAHDTLHF
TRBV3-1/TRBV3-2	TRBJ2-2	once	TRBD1	TGTGCCAGCAGCTCACGACAGGGGGCAGCGAACACCGGGGAGCTGTTTTTT	CASSSRQGAANTGELFF
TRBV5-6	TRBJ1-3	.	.	TGTGCCAGCAGCCAACAGGGACCGGGAAACACCATATATTTT	CASSQQGPGNTIYF
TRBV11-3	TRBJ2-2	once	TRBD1	TGTGCCAGCAGCTTGGGACAGGGTTATAACGGGGAGCTGTTTTTT	CASSLGQGYNGELFF
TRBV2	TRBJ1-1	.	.	TGTGCCAGCAGTGAAGCACCCGCCGGACACAAGAACACTGAAGCTTTCTTT	CASSEAPAGHKNTEAFF
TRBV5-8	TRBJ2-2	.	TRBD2	TGTGCCAGCAGCGGAACCGGGACTAGCTTAGTTGGCGGCGGGGAGCTGTTTTTT	CASSGTGTSLVGGGELFF
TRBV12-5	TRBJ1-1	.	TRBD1	TGTGCTAGTGCCCTCGGGGACAGGGGGTCAGGAGCTTTCTTT	CASALGDRGSGAFF
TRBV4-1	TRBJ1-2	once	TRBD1	TGCGCCAGCAGCCAAGATGCAACGGGACAGTATGGCTACACCTTC	CASSQDATGQYGYTF
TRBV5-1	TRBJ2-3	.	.	TGCGCCAGCAGCTTGGTTCAGGGTACAGATACGCAGTATTTT	CASSLVQGTDTQYF
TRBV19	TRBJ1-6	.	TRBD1	TGTGCCAGTAGTCTTTGGACAGGGGAAGATTCACCCCTCCACTTT	CASSLWTGEDSPLHF